The 15 T cell receptor beta chains listed next were all sequenced from one sample in a study of T cells in Graves' hyperthyroidism and ophthalmopathy (dated by TCRdb to about 2019). The library was made by multiplex PCR. The reads were generated on an Illumina HiSeq 2000. The TCR beta CDR3 regions were amplified from RNA transcripts. For the first round of RT-PCR on the TCR CDR3, the HTBI primer set was used together with the Qiagen OneStep RT-PCR kit. In TCRdb, the public reads were trimmed at Q25 with fastp and aligned with MiXCR, with productive beta chains retained. All rows with the same CDR3 protein become a single entry with the most common DNA and genes. The sample table records roughly 500,000 distinct CDR3 sequences; 24% of these occur just once. Around 11% of the sample comes from the top ten. Sample: blood. Every receptor here comes from a woman under 40 with Graves' ophthalmopathy.

The J gene is TRBJ2-2, the V gene TRBV20-1; perhaps D is TRBD1 or TRBD2 (5 bases each). V was pared by 2 bases and J by 5 bases, with 12 bases between. Germline V gene data show CDR1 as DFQATT and CDR2 as SNEGSKA (reference sequence). The CDR3 runs 14 residues. The CDR3 DNA reads TGCAGTGCTAGACCGGGACCCACAACCGGGGAGCTGTTTTTT. This codes for CSARPGPTTGELFF.

Notes on this clonotype: A much larger clone differs from this one at a single base, so this may be a read error. This chain uses TRBV6-1 with TRBJ1-1; D uncertain. The CDR3 consists of 14 residues. Trimming left V 5 bases short and J 0 bases short, with 10 bases between. The germline CDR1 and CDR2 sequences are MNHNS and SASEGT. The CDR3 DNA sequence: TGTGCCAGCAGTCCCCGACCGTTGAACACTGAAGCTTTCTTT. This encodes CASSPRPLNTEAFF.

The table lists this clonotype with a few counts. This rearrangement joins TRBV5-1 to TRBJ1-2, with 8 positions matching TRBD1. This CDR3 comprises 15 residues. CDR1 SGHRS and CDR2 YFSETQ come from the germline V gene. With 4 bases clipped from V and 4 bases from J, the junction kept 9 bases outside the gene matches. The DNA of the CDR3 is TGCGCCAGCAGCCCGGAGACAGGGGAGGGCTATGGCTACACCTTC. It codes for CASSPETGEGYGYTF.

The chain couples TRBV9 to TRBJ2-7; D uncertain. CDR1 and CDR2 (germline): SGDLS, YYNGEE. The V and J ends lost 2 bases and 2 bases respectively, with 11 bases between them. This CDR3 contains 14 residues. The CDR3 reads CASSVSQRPYEQYF. Here the CDR3 DNA reads TGTGCCAGCAGCGTCTCCCAAAGACCCTACGAGCAGTACTTC.

This clonotype was seen a handful of times. This rearrangement joins TRBV5-1 to TRBJ2-7; 9 bases are shared with TRBD1. Trimming at V came to 4 bases and at J to 2 bases, leaving 7 bases not matched to a gene. Germline CDR1 is SGHRS and CDR2 is YFSETQ. This CDR3 spans 15 amino acids. CDR3 residues: CASSLGDRATYEQYF. CDR3 coding DNA: TGCGCCAGCAGCCTAGGGGACAGGGCTACCTACGAGCAGTACTTC.

The rearrangement joins TRBV19 to TRBJ1-5; 7 bases align to TRBD1. This CDR3 is 15 amino acids long. Looked up from germline, CDR1 is LNHDA and CDR2 is SQIVND (reference sequence). The junction had 5 bases not matched to a gene; V was cut back by 3 bases and J by 3 bases. For the CDR3, the DNA is TGTGCCAGTAGTATCGGGGACAGTCACAATCAGCCCCAGCATTTT. This sequence encodes CASSIGDSHNQPQHF.

This chain joins TRBV20-1 and TRBJ1-1; a weak D match, TRBD1 (5 bases). Germline CDR1 reads DFQATT; CDR2 reads SNEGSKA (reference sequence). With 5 bases removed from V and 4 bases from J, the gap between germline ends came to 8 bases. The CDR3 length is 11 residues. The CDR3 loop reads CSARQFTEAFF. CDR3 DNA: TGCAGTGCTCGACAGTTCACTGAAGCTTTCTTT.

At least ten counts were recorded for this clonotype. This chain joins TRBV27 and TRBJ2-7, with TRBD1 as a possible D gene (6 bases). The CDR3 sequence is 14 residues long. Trimming pared 6 bases from V and 3 bases from J, leaving 15 bases between. CDR1 is MNHEY, CDR2 SMNVEV, per germline (reference sequence). CDR3 residues: CASSSTTGSYEQYF. In DNA, the CDR3 is TGTGCCAGCAGCTCCACTACAGGGAGCTACGAGCAGTACTTC.

In this sample, this clonotype turned up many times. In DNA form, the CDR3 reads TGCAGCGTCATTGTCGTCGACGTTGCTAACTATGGCTACACCTTC. Translated: CSVIVVDVANYGYTF. The chain is built from TRBV29-1 and TRBJ1-2; no reliable D call. The V end was cut by 6 bases, the J end by 0 bases, with 17 bases between. CDR1 SQVTM and CDR2 ANQGSEA come from the germline V gene. CDR3 length equals 15 residues.

For this clonotype: The junction does not match germline at one end; this may be a read error. The V and J genes are TRBV12-3 or TRBV12-4 and TRBJ2-7; unclear D gene. CDR3 length equals 11 residues. CDR3 protein: CASGNFYQQYF. DNA for the CDR3: TGTGCCAGCGGGAATTTCTACCAGCAGTACTTC.

This clonotype was counted a few times. The chain has TRBV5-4 and TRBJ1-2; maybe TRBD1 (5 bases). The CDR3 contains 14 residues. Trimming removed 0 bases from V and 7 bases from J, with 13 bases in between. Germline V gene lookup returns CDR1 SGHNT and CDR2 YYREEE (reference sequence). The CDR3 coding sequence is TGTGCCAGCAGCTTGGGTGGGGCCTCGCGTGGCTACACCTTC. Translation gives CASSLGGASRGYTF. The full variable domain, its missing parts supplied by reference TRBV5-4 and TRBJ1-2, is ETGVTQSPTHLIKTRGQQVTLRCSSQSGHNTVSWYQQALGQGPQFIFQYYREEENGRGNFPPRFSGLQFPNYSSELNVNALELDDSALYLCASSLGGASRGYTFGSGTRLTVV.

The chain joins TRBV14 to TRBJ1-5; unclear D gene. Between the trimmed V and J ends, which lost 3 bases and 5 bases, there was a span of 8 bases. The CDR3 loop spans 13 amino acids. Germline CDR1 is SGHDN and CDR2 is FVKESK. The CDR3 sequence: CASSHRPDQPQHF. The CDR3 DNA follows: TGTGCCAGCAGCCACAGACCCGATCAGCCCCAGCATTTT.

The rearrangement links TRBV20-1 to TRBJ1-1; a possible D gene is TRBD1 (6 bases). Deletions cut 5 bases from V and 12 bases from J, with 22 bases between. The CDR3 is 13 residues long. Germline values: CDR1 DFQATT, CDR2 SNEGSKA (reference sequence). CDR3 sequence: CSARGRDNPWTFF. The CDR3 nucleotides read TGCAGTGCTCGAGGCCGGGACAACCCATGGACTTTCTTT.

In this sample, this clonotype turned up many times. Relative to the germline gene, one junction end is altered; a read error may explain this. The genes are TRBV4-1 and TRBJ1-2, with D hard to call. CDR3 size: 16 residues. Looked up from germline, CDR1 is MGHRA and CDR2 is YSYEKL. CDR3 sequence reads: CASSQDPAGLDYGCTF. CDR3 bases: TGCGCCAGCAGCCAAGATCCCGCGGGGTTAGACTATGGCTGCACCTTC.

The sample holds many counts of this clonotype. The chain has TRBV28 and TRBJ1-5; 7 nucleotides match TRBD1. The CDR3 loop spans 15 amino acids. The trim removed 4 bases at V and 4 bases at J, leaving 7 bases unmatched. Looked up from germline, CDR1 is MDHEN and CDR2 is SYDVKM. CDR3 in amino acids: CASSWAGGGNQPQHF. CDR3 DNA sequence: TGTGCCAGCAGTTGGGCAGGGGGGGGTAATCAGCCCCAGCATTTT.